This T cell receptor (beta chain) was sequenced for a study of shared clonotypes between healthy human individuals. Study as a whole: CD4 naive and CD4 memory each took three plates per donor, while CD8 naive took two and CD8 memory one.

For this clone: Antigen unknown.

Study-level points and caveats: The study sampled only blood, and tissue repertoires likely differ.

Trimming stripped 7 bases from V and 5 bases from J, with 8 bases between. This CDR3 region has 11 residues. The V gene's germline CDR1 is SNHLY and CDR2 FYNNEI. The data were produced by immunoSEQ multiplex PCR, yet TCRdb's version contains in-frame clones alone and is incomplete. Here the sample spans about 2.4 million clones, more than 85% being singletons. The chain recombines TRBV2 with TRBJ2-5; D is unresolved. The TCR originated in a man between 18 and 29 years old in good health. Some clones in this sample may be carry-over from other donors' samples. Sequencing was done on a sample of naive CD4+ T cells from PBMCs. Specified subset: CD45RA+ positively selected. The CDR3 loop is CASTSTETQYF. CDR3 DNA sequence: TGTGCCAGCACGTCGACGGAGACCCAGTACTTC.